A selection of T cell receptor beta chains follows, all from one sample in a study of identical twins. TCRdb reprocessed the 5' RACE reads with MiXCR, giving one entry per CDR3 protein. The data show some 760,000 distinct CDR3 sequences, 15% to 20% seen once. These same records also appear under a second study, on T cells expressing NK-cell markers.

The sequenced sample was PBMCs. The receptors shown here come from a woman between 18 and 29 years old in good health. The CDR3 runs from the conserved cysteine through the conserved F or W. The D gene is left open where the match is weak. Rows may omit the clone size; those that give it use once, few, many or a size class.

j_gene | v_gene | abundance | d_gene | CDR3aa | CDR3nt
TRBJ2-2 | TRBV3-1 | few | . | CASTPQYTGELFF | TGTGCCAGCACGCCCCAGTACACCGGGGAGCTGTTTTTT
TRBJ2-7 | TRBV20-1 | . | . | CSARDITYEQYF | TGCAGTGCTAGGGACATCACCTACGAGCAGTACTTC
TRBJ1-2 | TRBV7-2 | . | TRBD1 | CASSLAMDRGRGYTF | TGTGCCAGCAGCTTAGCCATGGATAGGGGGCGGGGCTACACCTTC
TRBJ1-6 | TRBV9 | few | . | CASSVGALPAYNSPLHF | TGTGCCAGCAGCGTTGGGGCACTCCCTGCCTATAATTCACCCCTCCACTTT
TRBJ2-1 | TRBV11-2 | . | . | CASSHRGATLSYNEQFF | TGTGCCAGCAGCCACCGCGGGGCAACTCTCTCCTACAATGAGCAGTTCTTC
TRBJ1-1 | TRBV12-3/TRBV12-4 | many | . | CASSSRSQDKAFF | TGTGCCAGCAGTTCCAGATCTCAGGATAAAGCTTTCTTT
TRBJ1-1 | TRBV7-2 | . | . | CASSWAWDTEAFF | TGTGCCAGCAGCTGGGCGTGGGACACTGAAGCTTTCTTT
TRBJ2-7 | TRBV29-1 | . | . | CSFPGPGNEQYF | TGCAGCTTCCCAGGCCCAGGGAACGAGCAGTACTTC
TRBJ2-7 | TRBV15 | . | TRBD2 | CATTRRRGDEQYF | TGTGCCACTACTAGGAGGCGGGGGGACGAGCAGTACTTC
TRBJ2-1 | TRBV20-1 | many | . | CSASLGARHNEQFF | TGCAGTGCTAGTTTGGGGGCCAGGCACAATGAGCAGTTCTTC
TRBJ2-3 | TRBV10-1 | . | . | CASSESDGSTDTQYF | TGCGCCAGCAGTGAGTCGGACGGGAGCACAGATACGCAGTATTTT
TRBJ2-1 | TRBV11-2 | . | TRBD2 | CASSLPRRLAESSSYNEQFF | TGTGCCAGCAGCTTACCCCGCCGACTAGCGGAGTCGAGCTCCTACAATGAGCAGTTCTTC
TRBJ2-7 | TRBV27 | . | . | CASSLLAVPLGQYF | TGTGCCAGCAGTTTATTGGCTGTCCCCCTAGGACAGTACTTC
TRBJ2-4 | TRBV20-1 | . | TRBD2 | CSAPIAGGGNIQYF | TGCAGTGCTCCTATAGCGGGAGGGGGAAACATTCAGTACTTC
TRBJ2-7 | TRBV20-1 | few | . | CSVHHRDKSSYEQYF | TGCAGTGTACACCACCGGGACAAATCCTCCTACGAGCAGTACTTC
TRBJ2-7 | TRBV5-6 | . | . | CASSSPDKPGRQYF | TGTGCCAGCAGCTCGCCCGACAAACCAGGTCGGCAGTACTTC
TRBJ2-3 | TRBV6-4 | many | TRBD2 | CASSAGTSGTDTQYF | TGTGCCAGCAGTGCCGGGACTAGCGGCACAGATACGCAGTATTTT
TRBJ2-2 | TRBV18 | . | TRBD1 | CASSPWTGGATGELFF | TGTGCCAGCTCACCCTGGACAGGGGGAGCCACCGGGGAGCTGTTTTTT
TRBJ2-7 | TRBV12-3/TRBV12-4 | . | . | CASGTGNEQYF | TGTGCCAGCGGTACCGGCAACGAGCAGTACTTC
TRBJ2-7 | TRBV9 | few | . | CASSVGRGSSYEQYF | TGTGCCAGCAGCGTAGGAAGGGGGAGCTCCTACGAGCAGTACTTC
TRBJ2-3 | TRBV20-1 | few | TRBD2 | CSALPGTRVRDTQYF | TGCAGCGCCCTCCCCGGGACTAGGGTTCGAGATACGCAGTATTTT
TRBJ2-2 | TRBV4-3 | . | TRBD2 | CASSRTTSGTGTGELFF | TGCGCCAGCAGCCGCACCACTAGCGGGACGGGCACCGGGGAGCTGTTTTTT
TRBJ1-2 | TRBV12-3/TRBV12-4 | few | TRBD1 | CASSQLRTGYGYTF | TGTGCCAGCAGTCAACTAAGGACAGGGTATGGCTACACCTTC
TRBJ2-7 | TRBV6-1 | few | TRBD1 | CASSEGQGAPYEQYF | TGTGCCAGCAGTGAAGGCCAGGGGGCCCCCTACGAGCAGTACTTC
TRBJ2-5 | TRBV6-2/TRBV6-3 | many | . | CASSLDWHQETQYF | TGTGCCAGCAGCCTAGACTGGCACCAAGAGACCCAGTACTTC
TRBJ2-1 | TRBV27 | few | TRBD2 | CASSLILAGGSLNEQFF | TGTGCCAGCAGCCTAATCCTAGCGGGGGGCTCTTTGAATGAGCAGTTCTTC
TRBJ1-3 | TRBV13 | few | . | CASSFRGGGGNTIYF | TGTGCCAGCAGCTTTCGGGGAGGAGGTGGAAACACCATATATTTT
TRBJ2-7 | TRBV6-5 | . | . | CASSYSKDEQYF | TGTGCCAGCAGTTACTCGAAGGACGAGCAGTACTTC
TRBJ1-1 | TRBV7-9 | once | . | CASTRAPTEAFF | TGTGCCAGCACCCGGGCACCAACTGAAGCTTTCTTT
TRBJ2-3 | TRBV12-3/TRBV12-4 | few | . | CASSDRYTDTQYF | TGTGCCAGCAGCGACAGATACACAGATACGCAGTATTTT
TRBJ2-5 | TRBV20-1 | . | . | CSAHRLAAQETQYF | TGCAGTGCTCACCGACTGGCTGCCCAAGAGACCCAGTACTTC
TRBJ1-6 | TRBV15 | few | . | CATSRDKFSPLHF | TGTGCCACCAGCAGAGATAAGTTTTCACCCCTCCACTTT
TRBJ2-1 | TRBV29-1 | . | . | CSVEGAPYNEQFF | TGCAGCGTGGAAGGAGCTCCCTACAATGAGCAGTTCTTC
TRBJ2-5 | TRBV11-2 | few | TRBD2 | CASSLGLLAGGIQETQYF | TGTGCCAGCAGCTTAGGGTTACTAGCGGGAGGTATCCAAGAGACCCAGTACTTC
TRBJ1-2 | TRBV5-1 | few | TRBD1 | CASSLGDRDFDGYTF | TGCGCCAGCAGCCTCGGGGACAGGGATTTCGATGGCTACACCTTC
TRBJ2-7 | TRBV7-2 | . | . | CASSLGAAGFYEQYF | TGTGCCAGCAGCTTAGGGGCAGCTGGCTTCTATGAGCAGTACTTC
TRBJ2-7 | TRBV25-1 | many | TRBD1 | CASSPSNRGSYEQYF | TGTGCCAGCAGCCCTTCAAACAGGGGCTCCTACGAGCAGTACTTC
TRBJ2-7 | TRBV10-1 | . | TRBD1 | CASSEGIDCLGTGCHEQYF | TGCGCCAGCAGTGAAGGGATTGATTGCTTGGGGACAGGGTGCCACGAGCAGTACTTC
TRBJ2-3 | TRBV20-1 | few | TRBD1 | CSAAPGQITDTQYF | TGCAGTGCGGCCCCGGGACAGATCACAGATACGCAGTATTTT